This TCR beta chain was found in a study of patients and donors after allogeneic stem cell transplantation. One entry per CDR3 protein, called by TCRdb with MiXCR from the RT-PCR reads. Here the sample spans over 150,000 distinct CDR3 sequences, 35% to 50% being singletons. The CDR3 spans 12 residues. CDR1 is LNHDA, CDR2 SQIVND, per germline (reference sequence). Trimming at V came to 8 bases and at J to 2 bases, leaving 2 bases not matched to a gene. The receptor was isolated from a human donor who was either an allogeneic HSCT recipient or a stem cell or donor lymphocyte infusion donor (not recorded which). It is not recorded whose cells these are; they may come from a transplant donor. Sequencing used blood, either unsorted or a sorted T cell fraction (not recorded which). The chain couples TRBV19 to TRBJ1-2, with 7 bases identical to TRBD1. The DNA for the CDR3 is TGTGCCAGTCTACAGGGGAACTATGGCTACACCTTC. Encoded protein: CASLQGNYGYTF.